This entry lists 11 T cell receptor beta chains sequenced from one sample in a study of shared clonotypes between healthy human individuals. Profiled with immunoSEQ multiplex PCR; TCRdb holds only in-frame clones, not every one. The data contain 740,000 or so clones, around 73% of them singletons. Sequencing was done on a sample of memory CD4+ T cells sorted from blood. This sample's subset: CD45RA-negative fraction. All receptors derive from a woman aged 25-40 years in good health.

This clone was observed a handful of times. The chain combines TRBV6-5 with TRBJ1-4; no clear D gene. V lost 0 bases, J lost 4 bases, and 12 bases lay in between. CDR3 length: 16 amino acids. The germline V gene encodes CDR1 MNHEY and CDR2 SVGAGI. CDR3 region: CASSYSWGSNNEKLFF. In DNA, the CDR3 is TGTGCCAGCAGTTACTCGTGGGGTAGTAATAATGAAAAACTGTTTTTT.

The rearrangement joins TRBV2 to TRBJ2-1; D is perhaps TRBD1 (5 bases). This CDR3 has 15 amino acids. V was clipped by 8 bases and J by 3 bases, with 17 bases between them. Germline assignment: CDR1 SNHLY and CDR2 FYNNEI. The CDR3 loop reads CASGQQAPIYNEQFF. DNA for the CDR3: TGTGCCAGCGGCCAACAGGCCCCAATCTACAATGAGCAGTTCTTC.

The chain couples TRBV12-5 to TRBJ2-5, with 10 bases identical to TRBD1. This CDR3 comprises 17 residues. Losses at the gene ends were 1 base for V and 3 bases for J; bases not matched to a gene: 8. Germline lookup yields CDR1 LGHNT and CDR2 FRNRAP. In nucleotides, the CDR3 is TGTGCTAGTGGTTTGGGCCGGGACAGGGGACGGGAAGAGACCCAGTACTTC. Its translation is CASGLGRDRGREETQYF.

This clone was observed a single time. The chain is built from TRBV28 and TRBJ2-1, with TRBD2 matching over 10 bases. Germline CDR1 and CDR2: MDHEN and SYDVKM. This CDR3 region has 19 residues. V trimming: 2 bases; J trimming: 0 bases; junction bases outside the gene matches: 10. CDR3 DNA: TGTGCCAGCAGTTTAATAGCGGGAGGCCGCTACCTCTCCTACAATGAGCAGTTCTTC. As protein: CASSLIAGGRYLSYNEQFF.

With respect to this clone: A much larger clone differs from this one at a single base, so this may be a read error. In the same sample, other DNA sequences code for this CDR3. The chain carries TRBV5-5 and TRBJ2-5; D remains ambiguous. V lost 2 bases and J 2 bases, leaving 1 base between the germline ends. The CDR3 length is 11 residues. Per the germline V gene, CDR1 is SGHKS and CDR2 is YYEKEE (reference sequence). CDR3 region: CASSLQETQYF. In DNA, the CDR3 is TGTGCCAGCAGCTTACAAGAGACCCAGTACTTC.

This rearrangement joins TRBV6-6 to TRBJ2-5, with D possibly TRBD1 on 5 matching bases. Trimming cost V 4 bases and J 2 bases, with 11 bases left between them. This CDR3 spans 14 amino acids. Germline values: CDR1 MNHNY, CDR2 SVGAGI (reference sequence). The CDR3 sequence is CASSWTDTQETQYF. The CDR3 nucleotides are TGTGCCAGCAGTTGGACGGACACACAAGAGACCCAGTACTTC.

This chain links TRBV27 with TRBJ2-7, with 8 bases aligning to TRBD2. The germline CDR1 and CDR2 sequences are MNHEY and SMNVEV (reference sequence). Trimming at V came to 5 bases and at J to 5 bases, leaving 8 bases not matched to a gene. The CDR3 is made up of 14 amino acids. The DNA for the CDR3 is TGTGCCAGCAGTGCCGGGACTAGGGGCCACGAGCAGTACTTC. Its protein product is CASSAGTRGHEQYF.

This chain joins TRBV6-1 and TRBJ1-4; D possibly corresponds to TRBD1 (5 bases). The CDR3 has 14 residues. Germline CDR1 is MNHNS and CDR2 is SASEGT. V lost 7 bases to trimming and J lost 8 bases, with 17 bases between them. The CDR3 DNA sequence: TGTGCCAGCACTTTAGGTTCACAGGAAGAAAAACTGTTTTTT. Translating it yields CASTLGSQEEKLFF.

The chain recombines TRBV5-1 with TRBJ2-3, with TRBD1 matching over 8 bases. CDR3 length equals 21 residues. The trim removed 3 bases at V and 0 bases at J, leaving 21 bases unmatched. CDR1 and CDR2 (germline): SGHRS, YFSETQ. As DNA, the CDR3 is TGCGCCAGCAGCTCGGGGGAAGTACGCTGGGCGACAGGGGCTAGCACAGATACGCAGTATTTT. Its translation is CASSSGEVRWATGASTDTQYF.

V gene TRBV5-4 combines with J gene TRBJ1-3; the D gene is possibly TRBD1 (5 bases). The CDR3 sequence is 14 residues long. Germline values: CDR1 SGHNT, CDR2 YYREEE (reference sequence). Trimming took off 5 bases at V and 1 base at J, with 10 bases between the two ends. CDR3 DNA: TGTGCCAGCAGTTCGACAGATTCTGGAAACACCATATATTTT. It encodes CASSSTDSGNTIYF. The whole variable domain, filled in from reference TRBV5-4 and TRBJ1-3, reads ETGVTQSPTHLIKTRGQQVTLRCSSQSGHNTVSWYQQALGQGPQFIFQYYREEENGRGNFPPRFSGLQFPNYSSELNVNALELDDSALYLCASSSTDSGNTIYFGEGSWLTVV.

This clone appeared once. The J gene is TRBJ1-1, the V gene TRBV5-1; weak D call: TRBD1 (6 bases). The V and J ends lost 5 bases and 0 bases respectively, with 11 bases between them. The CDR3 spans 14 residues. The V gene's germline CDR1 is SGHRS and CDR2 YFSETQ. In DNA, the CDR3 is TGCGCCAGCAGATACAGGGAATTGAACACTGAAGCTTTCTTT. Protein: CASRYRELNTEAFF.